This T cell receptor (beta chain) was recovered during a study of cytomegalovirus exposure and HLA in healthy donors. The PCR used 60 Vbeta and 13 Jbeta primers. Assay used: immunoSEQ multiplex PCR; TCRdb lists only in-frame clones, some missing. In all, the sample yields tens of thousands of clones. The clonotype was recovered from a woman aged 30 to 39 in good health and CMV-seronegative. Sequencing used PBMCs.

CDR3 in amino acids: CASTFNWGGNLNTEAFF. In DNA form, the CDR3 reads TGTGCCAGCACCTTCAATTGGGGCGGTAACTTGAACACTGAAGCTTTCTTT. The rearrangement joins TRBV7-8 to TRBJ1-1, with D tentatively TRBD1 (5 bases). Germline loops: CDR1 SGHVS, CDR2 FQNEAQ. The CDR3 is made up of 17 amino acids. Trimming removed 7 bases at V and 0 bases at J, with 21 bases between.